The 19 T cell receptor beta chains below were found in one sample sequenced in a study of blood T cells in healthy people across ages. A second roughly 6 to 12 cycle PCR used barcoded and J-beta primers. TCRdb fed the 5' RACE reads into MiXCR, producing one record per CDR3 protein. Of about 760,000 distinct CDR3 sequences in the sample, 20% to 25% were seen once. These sequences were also reported in another study, on T cells of mothers and their children.

Input material: blood. All receptors come from a boy between 10 and 17 years old in good health.

This clonotype was counted at least ten times. The gene calls are TRBV10-3 and TRBJ1-2; D is unresolved. This CDR3 is 14 amino acids long. CDR1 and CDR2 from the germline V gene are ENHRY and SYGVKD. Deletions cut 0 bases from V and 2 bases from J, with 7 bases between. CDR3 protein: CAISESPENYGYTF. CDR3 nucleotide sequence: TGTGCCATCAGTGAGTCGCCAGAGAACTATGGCTACACCTTC.

This clonotype appeared a few times. This chain links TRBV7-2 with TRBJ2-3; D is unresolved. CDR1 is SGHTA, CDR2 FQGNSA, per germline. V was pared by 4 bases and J by 0 bases, with 11 bases between. This CDR3 spans 15 amino acids. The CDR3 loop is CASSSLGISTDTQYF. The CDR3 coding sequence is TGTGCCAGCAGCTCGTTGGGTATTAGCACAGATACGCAGTATTTT.

V is TRBV11-1 and J is TRBJ1-1, with D uncertain. The CDR3 extends over 14 amino acids. The V gene lost 2 bases and the J gene lost 2 bases, with 9 bases spanning the gap. Germline CDR1 reads SGHAT; CDR2 reads FQDESV (reference sequence). The CDR3 nucleotides are TGTGCCAGCAGCTTATCCCACCTAAACACTGAAGCTTTCTTT. It yields the protein CASSLSHLNTEAFF.

The chain has TRBV7-9 and TRBJ2-5; tentative D call: TRBD2 (6 bases). Germline values: CDR1 SEHNR, CDR2 FQNEAQ (reference sequence). The CDR3 has 16 residues. The V end lost 7 bases, the J end lost 5 bases, and 23 bases lay between the germline ends. CDR3 in DNA: TGTGCCAGCACCCCGGGATGGGCTAGCGTATTGGAGACCCAGTACTTC. Amino acids: CASTPGWASVLETQYF.

The chain carries TRBV24-1 and TRBJ2-1; 9 bases are shared with TRBD1. Looked up from germline, CDR1 is KGHDR and CDR2 is SFDVKD. CDR3 length: 12 residues. The ends lost 8 bases at V and 8 bases at J; junction bases unmatched: 3. For the CDR3, the DNA is TGTGCCACCAACGGACAGGGGTATGAGCAGTTCTTC. It yields the protein CATNGQGYEQFF.

V is TRBV18 and J is TRBJ1-3, with a tentative D call TRBD1 (5 bases). In germline, CDR1 is KGHSH, CDR2 LQKENI. CDR3 length equals 15 residues. The germline V and J ends were trimmed by 2 bases and 2 bases, with 10 bases remaining between them. The CDR3 bases are TGTGCCAGCTCACCAGAAAGGGGCCCTGGAAACACCATATATTTT. Translated: CASSPERGPGNTIYF. Supplemented by reference TRBV18 and TRBJ1-3, the full variable domain reads NAGVMQNPRHLVRRRGQEARLRCSPMKGHSHVYWYRQLPEEGLKFMVYLQKENIIDESGMPKERFSAEFPKEGPSILRIQQVVRGDSAAYFCASSPERGPGNTIYFGEGSWLTVV.

This clonotype was seen a handful of times. The chain is built from TRBV6-4 and TRBJ1-2; the D is unclear. V was clipped by 2 bases and J by 5 bases, with 9 bases between them. Germline values: CDR1 MRHNA, CDR2 SNTAGT. The CDR3 is made up of 13 amino acids. Written as DNA, the CDR3 is TGTGCCAGCAGTGACGGTGGCGAGTATGGCTACACCTTC. The encoded protein is CASSDGGEYGYTF.

This clonotype occurred a few times. The chain employs TRBV28 and TRBJ2-3; 10 bases agree with TRBD2. CDR1 and CDR2 from the germline V gene are MDHEN and SYDVKM. V trimming: 2 bases; J trimming: 1 base; junction bases outside the gene matches: 12. The CDR3 runs 19 residues. The CDR3 is CASSLVLASGSGGTDTQYF. DNA of the CDR3: TGTGCCAGCAGTTTAGTTCTGGCTAGCGGGAGTGGGGGCACAGATACGCAGTATTTT.

On this clonotype: The junction and the germline gene differ at one end; a read error may be behind it. J is TRBJ1-2 and V is TRBV12-3 or TRBV12-4; D not resolved. The CDR3 is made up of 12 amino acids. DNA for the CDR3: TGTGCCAGCAGTGCGGGTTACTATGGCTGCACCTTC. Amino acid sequence: CASSAGYYGCTF.

This clonotype appeared a few times. This chain joins TRBV12-3 or TRBV12-4 and TRBJ2-1; possibly TRBD1 for D (6 bases). This CDR3 spans 14 amino acids. V lost 5 bases, J lost 2 bases, and 10 bases lay in between. The CDR3 nucleotides are TGTGCCAGCAGTGAGGGGGATGCCTACAATGAGCAGTTCTTC. This sequence encodes CASSEGDAYNEQFF.

This clonotype appeared a few times. The rearrangement uses TRBV6-6 and TRBJ2-5, with 16 bases that match TRBD2. The CDR3 consists of 16 residues. Germline assignment: CDR1 MNHNY and CDR2 SVGAGI (reference sequence). V lost 8 bases to trimming and J lost 5 bases; unmatched junction nucleotides: 8. CDR3 loop: CASGTPGLAGGETQYF. The CDR3 DNA reads as TGTGCCAGCGGTACACCGGGACTAGCGGGAGGGGAGACCCAGTACTTC.

This clonotype was detected only a few times. The rearrangement links TRBV7-9 to TRBJ2-1; 8 nucleotides line up with TRBD2. Germline assignment: CDR1 SEHNR and CDR2 FQNEAQ (reference sequence). The junction had 16 bases not matched to a gene; V was cut back by 0 bases and J by 9 bases. The CDR3 consists of 18 residues. CDR3 bases: TGTGCCAGCAGCTTAGCCCCCGCTGTAGGTATCGCGGGGGGTGAGCAGTTCTTC. Its translation: CASSLAPAVGIAGGEQFF.

The chain carries TRBV29-1 and TRBJ2-5; TRBD1 might be the D (5 bases). V lost 4 bases, J lost 0 bases, and 9 bases lay in between. The CDR3 runs 13 residues. In germline, CDR1 is SQVTM, CDR2 ANQGSEA. In nucleotides, the CDR3 is TGCAGCGTTGGAAGGGGCCACCAAGAGACCCAGTACTTC. This sequence encodes CSVGRGHQETQYF.

The chain couples TRBV10-2 to TRBJ1-1; no reliable D call. Germline V lookup: CDR1 WSHSY, CDR2 SAAADI. V gave up 3 bases and J gave up 6 bases, with 8 bases separating them. The CDR3 contains 12 residues. Here the CDR3 reads CASSDWSAEAFF. The CDR3 DNA reads TGCGCCAGCAGTGATTGGAGCGCTGAAGCTTTCTTT.

This sequence joins TRBV29-1 and TRBJ2-5; maybe TRBD1 (6 bases). The DNA end is a closer match to TRBJ2-7, so the J assignment may be wrong. The CDR3 consists of 14 residues. Germline V gene sequence: CDR1 SQVTM, CDR2 ANQGSEA. This CDR3 is CSAMQGQLGYEQYF. CDR3 bases: TGCAGTGCAATGCAGGGGCAGTTGGGTTACGAGCAGTACTTC.

This chain links TRBV29-1 with TRBJ2-3; D possibly corresponds to TRBD2 (5 bases). V dropped 8 bases and J dropped 0 bases, with 15 bases sitting between them. The CDR3 extends over 14 amino acids. The germline gives CDR1 SQVTM, CDR2 ANQGSEA. The CDR3 bases are TGCAGCTTTCTCTCGGGGATTAGCACAGATACGCAGTATTTT. The encoded protein is CSFLSGISTDTQYF.

The chain couples TRBV29-1 to TRBJ1-2; tentatively, D is TRBD1 (6 bases). CDR3 length: 14 amino acids. CDR1 and CDR2 (germline): SQVTM, ANQGSEA. Trimming cost V 2 bases and J 2 bases, with 12 bases left between them. As DNA, the CDR3 is TGCAGCGTTGAAATCGACAGGTTGAACTATGGCTACACCTTC. Translation: CSVEIDRLNYGYTF.

This clonotype was recorded a few times. J is TRBJ2-3 and V is TRBV20-1, with D unresolved. The CDR3 loop spans 14 amino acids. Trimming pared 1 base from V and 2 bases from J, leaving 10 bases between. Looked up from germline, CDR1 is DFQATT and CDR2 is SNEGSKA (reference sequence). The CDR3 nucleotides read TGCAGTGCTAGAGTGGCCAGCAACACAGATACGCAGTATTTT. This translates into CSARVASNTDTQYF.

This clonotype appeared a few times. The chain couples TRBV24-1 to TRBJ2-7; 12 bases agree with TRBD1. After removal of 5 bases from V and 6 bases from J, the junction contained 4 bases not matched to a gene. This CDR3 has 14 amino acids. Germline V CDR1 and CDR2: KGHDR, SFDVKD. In nucleotides, the CDR3 is TGTGCCACCAGTGCCCCGGGACAGGGGGCCGAGCAGTACTTC. Encoded protein: CATSAPGQGAEQYF.